Here is one T cell receptor (beta chain) with its context. This same CDR3 is encoded by further DNA sequences in the sample. Libraries were prepared by immunoSEQ multiplex PCR; TCRdb keeps only in-frame clonotypes and omits some of them. This repertoire shows about 83,000 clones, more than 80% found once; its top ten account for 0.25%. The sample is drawn from a study of technical replicates of blood from a handful of donors. V shed 4 bases and J 4 bases; nucleotides not matched to a gene: 1. The CDR3 sequence is 12 residues long. CDR1 is SGHRS, CDR2 YFSETQ, per germline. The chain carries TRBV5-1 and TRBJ1-1, with 7 bases fitting TRBD1. The receptor was isolated from a human donor in good health. What was sequenced was T cells isolated from PBMCs. The CDR3 protein is CASSPGGTEAFF. Here the CDR3 DNA reads TGCGCCAGCAGCCCAGGGGGCACTGAAGCTTTCTTT. Based on the CDR3 plus reference TRBV5-1 and TRBJ1-1, the full variable domain is KAGVTQTPRYLIKTRGQQVTLSCSPISGHRSVSWYQQTPGQGLQFLFEYFSETQRNKGNFPGRFSGRQFSNSRSEMNVSTLELGDSALYLCASSPGGTEAFFGQGTRLTVV.